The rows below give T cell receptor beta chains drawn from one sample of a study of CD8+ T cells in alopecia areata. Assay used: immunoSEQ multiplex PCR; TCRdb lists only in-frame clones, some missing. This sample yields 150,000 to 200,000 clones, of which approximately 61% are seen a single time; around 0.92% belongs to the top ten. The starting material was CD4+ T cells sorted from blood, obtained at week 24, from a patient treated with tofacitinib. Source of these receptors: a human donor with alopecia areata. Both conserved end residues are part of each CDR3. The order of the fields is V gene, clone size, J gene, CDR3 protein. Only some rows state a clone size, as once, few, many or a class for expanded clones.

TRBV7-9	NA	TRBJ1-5	CASSSLSNNQPQHF
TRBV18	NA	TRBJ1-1	CASSPGTGTEAFF
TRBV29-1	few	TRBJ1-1	CSVVGHPETEAFF
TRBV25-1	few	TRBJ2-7	CASSEFDRVWAYEQYF
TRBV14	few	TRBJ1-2	CASSQVSGGYTF
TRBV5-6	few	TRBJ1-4	CASTKGVGNEKLFF
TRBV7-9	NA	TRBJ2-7	CASSPEPGQGSYEQYF
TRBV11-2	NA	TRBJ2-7	CASSSRLSYEQYF
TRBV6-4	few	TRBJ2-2	CASSGQGNTGELFF
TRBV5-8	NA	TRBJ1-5	CASSFGKALSNQPQHF
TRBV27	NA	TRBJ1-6	CATTTGAAYNSPLHF
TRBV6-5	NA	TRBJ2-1	CASSVRTSQNNEQFF
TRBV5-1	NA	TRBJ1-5	CASSLAGQRDQPQHF
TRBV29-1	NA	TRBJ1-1	CSVVRAVNTEAFF
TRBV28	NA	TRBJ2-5	CASSTHETRGTNPETQYF
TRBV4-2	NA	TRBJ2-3	CASSLSGVVDTQYF
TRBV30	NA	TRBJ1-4	CAWKSSITNEKLFF
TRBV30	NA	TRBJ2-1	CAWSVGSSYNEQFF
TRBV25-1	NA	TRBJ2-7	CASSGPYEQYF
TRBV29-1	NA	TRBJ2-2	CSVEDRRSNTGELFF